Listed below are T cell receptor beta chains from one sample, sequenced in a study of OX40 agonist ivuxolimab in advanced cancers. Sequencing used immunoSEQ multiplex PCR; TCRdb keeps in-frame clones, though not all of them. The sample lists 3,500 or so clones, 80% seen once, with under 30% in the top ten. The sample in question was CD4+ or CD8+ T cells sorted from blood, obtained in a trial of the OX40 agonist ivuxolimab. Source of these receptors: an adult with an advanced solid tumor such as melanoma, head and neck, liver or kidney cancer. Each CDR3 is given with its conserved first and last residue. A D gene is named only where the DNA matches it firmly. The size field is filled for only some rows; it gives once, few, many or a size class.

V,D,J,size,CDR3,DNA
TRBV5-5,-,TRBJ2-5,once,CASSLRRLYQETQYF,TGTGCCAGCAGCTTACGGCGCCTCTACCAAGAGACCCAGTACTTC
TRBV6-4,TRBD2,TRBJ2-3,-,CASSDSREPDTQYF,TGTGCCAGCAGTGACTCGCGGGAGCCAGATACGCAGTATTTT
TRBV6-5,-,TRBJ2-2,-,CASKKNTGELFF,TGTGCCAGCAAGAAGAACACCGGGGAGCTGTTTTTT
TRBV5-4,TRBD2,TRBJ2-1,-,CASSLEVAGVEGEQFF,TGTGCCAGCAGCTTGGAGGTAGCGGGGGTCGAGGGTGAGCAGTTCTTC
TRBV19,-,TRBJ1-2,-,CASSTKTYGYTF,TGTGCCAGTAGTACAAAGACCTATGGCTACACCTTC
TRBV4-1,TRBD2,TRBJ2-7,-,CASSQTSGTTYEQYF,TGCGCCAGCAGCCAGACTAGCGGGACAACCTACGAGCAGTACTTC
TRBV2,TRBD2,TRBJ2-5,large,CASSEGGGYQETQYF,TGTGCCAGCAGTGAAGGCGGGGGTTACCAAGAGACCCAGTACTTC
TRBV6-1,TRBD1,TRBJ2-7,-,CASSEPGTGFYEQYF,TGTGCCAGCAGTGAACCCGGGACAGGCTTCTACGAGCAGTACTTC
TRBV9,TRBD2,TRBJ2-7,few,CASSVEVAGTGEQYF,TGTGCCAGCAGCGTAGAAGTAGCGGGAACAGGCGAGCAGTACTTC
TRBV9,-,TRBJ1-2,-,CASSVYQGPSSYGYTF,TGTGCCAGCAGCGTTTACCAGGGACCCAGTTCCTATGGCTACACCTTC
TRBV7-9,-,TRBJ1-1,-,CASSLISGSEAFF,TGTGCCAGCAGCTTAATAAGCGGGTCTGAAGCTTTCTTT
TRBV21-1,-,TRBJ2-7,-,CASSKANQGLYEQYF,TGTGCCAGCAGCAAAGCGAACCAGGGCCTGTACGAGCAGTACTTC
TRBV2,-,TRBJ2-5,-,CASSEGGGGLETRYF,TGTGCCAGCAGTGAAGGGGGTGGGGGTCTAGAGACCCGGTACTTC
TRBV25-1,-,TRBJ1-2,few,CASYGAVGYGYTF,TGTGCCAGTTACGGGGCCGTCGGCTATGGCTACACCTTC
TRBV7-9,-,TRBJ2-3,-,CASSSIDWDTQYF,TGTGCCAGCAGCTCCATTGACTGGGATACGCAGTATTTT
TRBV14,-,TRBJ2-1,hyperexpanded,CASSQEGRGDNEQFF,TGTGCCAGCAGCCAAGAGGGCAGGGGGGACAATGAGCAGTTCTTC
TRBV19,-,TRBJ1-5,-,CASSYSNQPQHF,TGTGCCAGCAGCTATAGCAATCAGCCCCAGCATTTT
TRBV7-8,-,TRBJ2-1,-,CASSFWDSSEQFF,TGTGCCAGCAGCTTTTGGGACTCTAGTGAGCAGTTCTTC
TRBV4-1,-,TRBJ2-7,once,CASRGQGYEQYF,TGCGCCAGCAGAGGCCAGGGGTACGAGCAGTACTTC
TRBV19,TRBD2,TRBJ2-2,-,CASSRERITGELFF,TGTGCCAGTTCGCGGGAGAGGATCACCGGGGAGCTGTTTTTT
TRBV10-3,-,TRBJ2-2,-,CAISESLGELFF,TGTGCCATCAGTGAGTCCCTCGGGGAGCTGTTTTTT
TRBV4-1,-,TRBJ1-5,-,CASSQEVLLRGNQPQHF,TGCGCCAGCAGCCAAGAGGTTCTACTCCGGGGCAATCAGCCCCAGCATTTT
TRBV9,-,TRBJ2-1,-,CASRLDQGGEEQFF,TGTGCCAGCAGGCTTGACCAGGGCGGCGAAGAGCAGTTCTTC
TRBV5-6,-,TRBJ2-7,-,CASSLAGTGNYEQYF,TGTGCCAGCAGCTTGGCAGGGACGGGGAATTACGAGCAGTACTTC
TRBV5-1,TRBD1,TRBJ2-3,-,CASSSWTGAIPGTDTQYF,TGCGCCAGCAGTTCTTGGACAGGAGCAATCCCTGGCACAGATACGCAGTATTTT
TRBV9,-,TRBJ2-7,-,CASSVTPLQVSYEQYF,TGTGCCAGCAGCGTAACCCCCTTACAGGTCTCCTACGAGCAGTACTTC
TRBV6-1,TRBD2,TRBJ2-1,few,CASSEYLASGTGEQFF,TGTGCCAGCAGTGAATATCTGGCTAGCGGGACGGGTGAGCAGTTCTTC
TRBV6-5,TRBD1,TRBJ2-2,-,CASSPRTGGLGELFF,TGTGCCAGCAGTCCTAGGACAGGGGGCCTCGGGGAGCTGTTTTTT
TRBV6-1,-,TRBJ1-5,-,CASRAQGGNQPQHF,TGTGCCAGCAGGGCACAGGGTGGCAATCAGCCCCAGCATTTT
TRBV27,-,TRBJ2-6,-,CASSLYLSGANVLTF,TGTGCCAGCAGTTTATACCTCTCTGGGGCCAACGTCCTGACTTTC
TRBV7-9,-,TRBJ2-4,-,CASSLSDRGNIQYF,TGTGCCAGCAGCTTATCGGACAGAGGGAACATTCAGTACTTC
TRBV18,-,TRBJ1-2,-,CASSPGSGGANYGYTF,TGTGCCAGCTCACCAGGTTCAGGTGGGGCTAACTATGGCTACACCTTC
TRBV2,-,TRBJ2-7,-,CASSEALGGWRWEQYF,TGTGCCAGCAGTGAAGCTTTAGGCGGTTGGAGGTGGGAGCAGTACTTC
TRBV11-1,-,TRBJ2-7,-,CASSLFPFYEQYF,TGTGCCAGCAGCTTATTCCCCTTCTACGAGCAGTACTTC
TRBV7-8,-,TRBJ2-1,-,CASSLLGIPEQFF,TGTGCCAGCAGCTTATTGGGCATACCTGAGCAGTTCTTC
TRBV27,TRBD1,TRBJ2-7,-,CASSSPTGEYEQYF,TGTGCCAGCAGTTCCCCAACAGGGGAGTACGAGCAGTACTTC
TRBV28,-,TRBJ2-5,-,CASSLGQDQETQYF,TGTGCCAGCAGTTTGGGGCAGGACCAAGAGACCCAGTACTTC
TRBV2,-,TRBJ2-1,few,CASSEGVNSYNEQFF,TGTGCCAGCAGTGAAGGGGTTAACTCCTACAATGAGCAGTTCTTC
TRBV7-2,-,TRBJ2-7,-,CASSYSGFTGEQYF,TGTGCCAGCAGCTACAGCGGGTTCACCGGCGAGCAGTACTTC
TRBV5-1,-,TRBJ1-1,-,CASSLAQQNTEAFF,TGCGCCAGCAGCTTGGCTCAGCAGAACACTGAAGCTTTCTTT
TRBV4-1,-,TRBJ2-1,few,CASSLDYNEQFF,TGCGCCAGCAGCCTAGACTACAATGAGCAGTTCTTC
TRBV9,TRBD2,TRBJ2-2,-,CASSDGLAEPNTGELFF,TGTGCCAGCAGCGACGGACTAGCGGAACCGAACACCGGGGAGCTGTTTTTT